These 10 T cell receptor beta chains originate from one sample sequenced in a study of T cells in Graves' hyperthyroidism and ophthalmopathy. RNA transcripts gave rise to amplified TCR beta CDR3 regions. First-round RT-PCR targeting the TCR CDR3 was performed with the HTBI primer set. A single record per CDR3 protein comes from TCRdb applying MiXCR to the multiplex PCR reads. The sample shows about 480,000 distinct CDR3 sequences, about 20% of them seen only once. Sequencing used blood. The source is a woman in her 70s with Graves' ophthalmopathy.

This clonotype was observed at least ten times. This rearrangement joins TRBV18 to TRBJ2-3, with D hard to call. The CDR3 covers 14 residues. Trimming cost V 3 bases and J 5 bases, with 12 bases left between them. CDR1 is KGHSH, CDR2 LQKENI, per germline. CDR3 in DNA: TGTGCCAGCTCACCTCTCGCGATACAAGATACGCAGTATTTT. Translated: CASSPLAIQDTQYF.

V and J are TRBV7-9 and TRBJ1-2; D is perhaps TRBD1 (5 bases). Trimming removed 5 bases from V and 4 bases from J, with 17 bases in between. CDR3 size: 15 residues. Germline V lookup: CDR1 SEHNR, CDR2 FQNEAQ (reference sequence). DNA for the CDR3: TGTGCCAGCAGCCTACCTTCTACAGGATTCTATGGCTACACCTTC. Translated, it gives CASSLPSTGFYGYTF.

This chain joins TRBV4-1 and TRBJ2-5, with TRBD2 matching over 9 bases. Germline V gives CDR1 MGHRA, CDR2 YSYEKL. V lost 0 bases, J lost 3 bases, and 11 bases stayed unmatched. The CDR3 is 18 residues long. CDR3 bases: TGCGCCAGCAGCCAAGATTTACTCGCGGGAGGGCGGGAAGAGACCCAGTACTTC. This encodes CASSQDLLAGGREETQYF.

The rearrangement joins TRBV20-1 to TRBJ2-7, with D tentatively TRBD2 (7 bases). Between the trimmed V and J ends, which lost 6 bases and 7 bases, there was a span of 16 bases. This CDR3 has 12 amino acids. Germline CDR1 DFQATT, CDR2 SNEGSKA (reference sequence). The CDR3, as DNA: TGCAGTGCACCCCGGGGGGCGAGGGAGCAGTACTTC. Amino acid sequence: CSAPRGAREQYF.

This clonotype was found a few times. This rearrangement joins TRBV30 to TRBJ2-5; D possibly matches TRBD1 or TRBD2 (6 bases each). Trimming shortened V by 2 bases and J by 4 bases, and 11 bases separated the two germline ends. This CDR3 is built from 13 residues. Germline V gives CDR1 GTSNPN, CDR2 SVGIG (reference sequence). CDR3 region: CAWSRGAGETQYF. In DNA form, the CDR3 reads TGTGCCTGGAGTAGGGGGGCCGGAGAGACCCAGTACTTC.

At least ten counts were recorded for this clonotype. Written as DNA, the CDR3 is TGTGCCAGCAGCTTCACCGGGACGGAGTTTGATACCCAGTACTTC. It translates to CASSFTGTEFDTQYF. The V gene is TRBV7-9, the J gene TRBJ2-5; either TRBD1 or TRBD2 may supply D (5 bases each). Trimming shortened V by 3 bases and J by 8 bases, and 19 bases separated the two germline ends. The CDR3 totals 15 residues. Germline V gives CDR1 SEHNR, CDR2 FQNEAQ (reference sequence).

This clonotype was recorded a few times. CDR3 amino acids: CASSRGGSGRSPLHF. The CDR3 nucleotides are TGTGCCAGCAGCCGAGGTGGTTCTGGACGTTCACCCCTCCACTTT. The V call is TRBV14, the J call TRBJ1-6, with unresolved D. V was trimmed by 4 bases and J by 9 bases, leaving 16 bases between them. This CDR3 contains 15 residues. The germline V gene has CDR1 SGHDN and CDR2 FVKESK.

In its sample, this clonotype was seen a few times. V usage is TRBV5-1 and J usage is TRBJ2-5; TRBD1 matches 10 bases. Germline V gives CDR1 SGHRS, CDR2 YFSETQ. V lost 4 bases to trimming and J lost 2 bases; unmatched junction nucleotides: 14. The CDR3 is made up of 18 amino acids. The CDR3 nucleotides read TGCGCCAGCAGCCCAACAACCCGACAGGGGGCGCGACAAGAGACCCAGTACTTC. Translated: CASSPTTRQGARQETQYF.

The chain recombines TRBV20-1 with TRBJ2-5, with TRBD2 matching 10 bases. V shed 6 bases, J shed 7 bases, and the junction held 14 bases outside the gene matches. Germline lookup yields CDR1 DFQATT and CDR2 SNEGSKA (reference sequence). This CDR3 is 15 amino acids long. CDR3 protein: CSAPEREGLGTTQYF. DNA for the CDR3: TGCAGTGCCCCGGAGCGGGAGGGCCTAGGTACGACCCAGTACTTC.

This clonotype was detected ten times or more. The genes are TRBV11-2 and TRBJ1-2; 10 bases fit TRBD1. This CDR3 contains 15 residues. Germline values: CDR1 SGHAT, CDR2 FQNNGV. Losses at the gene ends were 5 bases for V and 4 bases for J; bases not matched to a gene: 7. The DNA for the CDR3 is TGTGCCAGCAGCCCCCGGACAGGGGGAATCTATGGCTACACCTTC. It translates to CASSPRTGGIYGYTF.